Following are 31 T cell receptor beta chains from one sample sequenced in a study of blood T cell repertoires in COVID-19. Sequenced by immunoSEQ multiplex PCR; TCRdb stores in-frame clones only, minus some. In the table there are 250,000 or so clones, 90% of which are singletons. The sample was peripheral blood. These receptors were taken from a woman in her fifties or sixties with COVID-19, enrolled during active disease.

The chain has TRBV12-5 and TRBJ2-7; D is possibly TRBD1 (5 bases). The CDR3 spans 11 residues. Between the trimmed V and J ends, which lost 6 bases and 5 bases, there was a span of 8 bases. CDR1 LGHNT and CDR2 FRNRAP come from the germline V gene. CDR3 sequence reads: CASGQGNEQYF. DNA for the CDR3: TGTGCTAGTGGCCAGGGTAACGAGCAGTACTTC.

The chain employs TRBV27 and TRBJ2-5; D might be TRBD2 (5 bases). Looked up from germline, CDR1 is MNHEY and CDR2 is SMNVEV (reference sequence). Trimming pared 5 bases from V and 2 bases from J, leaving 15 bases between. The CDR3 sequence is 15 residues long. The CDR3 region has the DNA TGTGCCAGCAGTCCATTATTAGAGGGACAAGAGACCCAGTACTTC. This gives the protein CASSPLLEGQETQYF.

The chain uses TRBV6-6 and TRBJ1-1; 9 positions agree with TRBD1. This CDR3 contains 13 residues. After removal of 10 bases from V and 5 bases from J, the junction contained 8 bases not matched to a gene. CDR1 is MNHNY and CDR2 is SVGAGI in the germline V gene (reference sequence). CDR3 coding DNA: TGTGCCACGTACAGGGGGCCGAGAACTGAAGCTTTCTTT. It translates to CATYRGPRTEAFF.

The chain couples TRBV7-2 to TRBJ2-5, with D perhaps TRBD2 (6 bases). The CDR3 covers 15 residues. V shed 5 bases and J shed 5 bases, with 18 bases lying between them. Germline CDR1 is SGHTA and CDR2 is FQGNSA. In nucleotides, the CDR3 is TGTGCCAGCAGCCGGGAGAGTTCCTTCTCGGAGACCCAGTACTTC. Translating it yields CASSRESSFSETQYF. Drawing the rest from reference TRBV7-2 and TRBJ2-5, the complete variable domain is GAGVSQSPSNKVTEKGKDVELRCDPISGHTALYWYRQSLGQGLEFLIYFQGNSAPDKSGLPSDRFSAERTGGSVSTLTIQRTQQEDSAVYLCASSRESSFSETQYFGPGTRLLVL.

The chain uses TRBV6-2 or TRBV6-3 and TRBJ2-5; D call uncertain. Germline assignment: CDR1 MNHEY and CDR2 SVGEGT. V lost 1 base and J lost 2, with 5 bases in between. CDR3 size: 13 residues. In nucleotides, the CDR3 is TGTGCCAGCAGTTACTTGACACAAGAGACCCAGTACTTC. As protein: CASSYLTQETQYF.

The chain links TRBV11-2 to TRBJ1-2; 12 bases are shared with TRBD1. Germline V gene lookup returns CDR1 SGHAT and CDR2 FQNNGV. This CDR3 is 15 amino acids long. J gave up 6 bases and V 7 bases, and 9 bases lay outside the gene matches. Here the CDR3 DNA reads TGTGCCAGCACCACGGCAGGGACAGGGGGCAATGGCTACACCTTC. Amino acids: CASTTAGTGGNGYTF.

The rearrangement links TRBV30 to TRBJ1-2; a possible D gene is TRBD1 (5 bases). The CDR3 is made up of 13 amino acids. Germline loops: CDR1 GTSNPN, CDR2 SVGIG (reference sequence). Trimming left V 3 bases short and J 4 bases short, with 12 bases between. The CDR3 spells CAWSQGWSYGYTF. The CDR3 DNA sequence: TGTGCCTGGAGCCAGGGCTGGTCCTATGGCTACACCTTC. Full variable domain (outside the CDR3, taken from reference TRBV30 and TRBJ1-2): SQTIHQWPATLVQPVGSPLSLECTVEGTSNPNLYWYRQAAGRGLQLLFYSVGIGQISSEVPQNLSASRPQDRQFILSSKKLLLSDSGFYLCAWSQGWSYGYTFGSGTRLTVV.

This clone was found once. J is TRBJ1-6 and V is TRBV6-2 or TRBV6-3; D possibly corresponds to TRBD1 (5 bases). Germline V gives CDR1 MNHEY, CDR2 SVGEGT. This CDR3 region has 13 residues. Trimming cost V 6 bases and J 6 bases, with 9 bases left between them. The CDR3 loop is CASSPRVNSPLHF. In nucleotides, the CDR3 is TGTGCCAGCAGCCCCAGGGTTAATTCACCCCTCCACTTT.

A word on this clone: Within the sample, other DNA sequences also encode this same CDR3. The V gene is TRBV7-8, the J gene TRBJ1-5; D uncertain. The V gene lost 0 bases and the J gene lost 0 bases, with 6 bases spanning the gap. The germline gives CDR1 SGHVS, CDR2 FQNEAQ. This CDR3 region has 15 residues. CDR3 amino acids: CASSLATGSNQPQHF. The CDR3 DNA is TGTGCCAGCAGCTTAGCTACCGGTAGCAATCAGCCCCAGCATTTT. The whole variable domain, filled in from reference TRBV7-8 and TRBJ1-5, reads GAGVSQSPRYKVAKRGQDVALRCDPISGHVSLFWYQQALGQGPEFLTYFQNEAQLDKSGLPSDRFFAERPEGSVSTLKIQRTQQEDSAVYLCASSLATGSNQPQHFGDGTRLSIL.

The V call is TRBV6-5, the J call TRBJ1-2, with 8 bases that match TRBD1. Germline CDR1 is MNHEY and CDR2 is SVGAGI. V was pared by 4 bases and J by 5 bases, with 3 bases of the junction left unmatched. The CDR3 is 13 amino acids. DNA of the CDR3: TGTGCCAGCAGTTTGACAGGGGAGTATGGCTACACCTTC. It translates to CASSLTGEYGYTF.

The chain employs TRBV4-3 and TRBJ2-2, with 12 bases identical to TRBD2. In germline, CDR1 is LGHNA, CDR2 YSLEER. Unmatched junction bases numbered 8, after V lost 3 bases and J lost 6 bases. The CDR3 covers 17 residues. For the CDR3, the DNA is TGCGCCAGCAGCCAGTGGACTAGCGGGGCGACGCCCGGGGAGCTGTTTTTT. It specifies CASSQWTSGATPGELFF.

This chain links TRBV24-1 with TRBJ1-5; D call uncertain. The CDR3 is made up of 14 amino acids. Germline V gene data show CDR1 as KGHDR and CDR2 as SFDVKD. The ends were cut back, 4 bases at V and 0 bases at J, with 6 bases in the middle. The CDR3 reads CATSDRYSNQPQHF. The CDR3 region has the DNA TGTGCCACCAGTGACAGATATAGCAATCAGCCCCAGCATTTT.

DNA of the CDR3: TGTGCCAGCAGCTTATCTAGCGGGGCTTCCTACGAGCAGTACTTC. It is translated as CASSLSSGASYEQYF. This chain joins TRBV7-2 and TRBJ2-7, with 9 bases fitting TRBD2. The junction had 3 bases not matched to a gene; V was cut back by 2 bases and J by 1 base. This CDR3 contains 15 residues. Looked up from germline, CDR1 is SGHTA and CDR2 is FQGNSA.

V is TRBV7-9 and J is TRBJ1-4, with D perhaps TRBD1 (6 bases). The CDR3 spans 14 residues. From germline, CDR1 is SEHNR and CDR2 FQNEAQ (reference sequence). Trimming cost V 5 bases and J 4 bases, with 11 bases left between them. CDR3 loop: CASSVTGNNEKLFF. In DNA form, the CDR3 reads TGTGCCAGCAGCGTTACAGGGAATAATGAAAAACTGTTTTTT.

The chain links TRBV7-8 to TRBJ1-1; D is possibly TRBD1 (5 bases). V lost 5 bases to trimming and J lost 0 bases, with 7 bases between them. Germline assignment: CDR1 SGHVS and CDR2 FQNEAQ. This CDR3 has 13 amino acids. The DNA for the CDR3 is TGTGCCAGCAGCGGACAAGTGAACACTGAAGCTTTCTTT. It codes for CASSGQVNTEAFF.

This chain joins TRBV5-6 and TRBJ1-4, with a possible D match to TRBD1 (6 bases). This CDR3 region has 16 residues. V lost 0 bases and J 0 bases, leaving 9 bases between the germline ends. Germline V gene data show CDR1 as SGHDT and CDR2 as YYEEEE. The CDR3 DNA is TGTGCCAGCAGCTTGGCCGGGACATCAACTAATGAAAAACTGTTTTTT. Translating it yields CASSLAGTSTNEKLFF.

The chain couples TRBV7-3 to TRBJ2-3; possibly TRBD1 for D (6 bases). The V end was cut by 5 bases, the J end by 4 bases, with 13 bases between. Germline assignment: CDR1 SGHTA and CDR2 FQGTGA. CDR3 length: 14 residues. CDR3 loop: CASSKAPGADTQYF. CDR3 DNA sequence: TGTGCCAGCAGCAAGGCCCCAGGGGCAGATACGCAGTATTTT.

The genes are TRBV12-3 or TRBV12-4 and TRBJ1-1, with a possible D match to TRBD1 (5 bases). There are 13 residues in the CDR3. V was shortened by 5 bases and J by 3 bases, with 10 bases between the two germline ends. The DNA for the CDR3 is TGTGCCAGCAGTACAGGAGCGCACACTGAAGCTTTCTTT. It yields the protein CASSTGAHTEAFF.

The V gene is TRBV7-2, the J gene TRBJ2-5, with TRBD1 identical over 8 bases. V was pared by 5 bases and J by 1 base, with 0 bases of the junction left unmatched. The CDR3 loop spans 13 amino acids. Germline V gives CDR1 SGHTA, CDR2 FQGNSA. The CDR3 nucleotides read TGTGCCAGCAGCGGGACAGGCCAAGAGACCCAGTACTTC. It specifies CASSGTGQETQYF.

V and J are TRBV4-3 and TRBJ1-1; 8 bases line up with TRBD1. CDR1 is LGHNA and CDR2 is YSLEER in the germline V gene. This CDR3 is 14 amino acids long. The V segment lost 2 bases and the J segment 12 bases; nucleotides outside the gene matches: 11. The CDR3 loop is CASSQHRGGIPPFF. The CDR3 nucleotides read TGCGCCAGCAGCCAACACAGGGGGGGGATCCCTCCTTTCTTT.

In its sample, this clone was seen once. The CDR3 bases are TGTGCCAGCAGCCCCTATCAGGCGACAGGGATACATGGCTACACCTTC. As protein: CASSPYQATGIHGYTF. The genes are TRBV3-1 (or the pseudogene TRBV3-2) and TRBJ1-2, with TRBD1 matching 7 bases. Trimming removed 4 bases from V and 6 bases from J; junction bases left unmatched: 14. The CDR3 is made up of 16 amino acids. CDR1 and CDR2 (germline): LGHDT, YNNKEL (reference sequence).

Only a few counts were recorded for this clone. This rearrangement joins TRBV20-1 to TRBJ1-5; D might be TRBD1 (5 bases). Trimming removed 3 bases at V and 8 bases at J, with 17 bases between. The CDR3 is 14 residues long. Germline V lookup: CDR1 DFQATT, CDR2 SNEGSKA (reference sequence). The CDR3 reads CSASRGSGDKPQHF. CDR3 coding DNA: TGCAGTGCTAGTCGGGGGAGTGGGGATAAGCCCCAGCATTTT.

The J gene is TRBJ1-4, the V gene TRBV4-3, with 7 bases that match TRBD1. This CDR3 has 15 residues. V shed 0 bases and J 6 bases; nucleotides not matched to a gene: 4. Germline values: CDR1 LGHNA, CDR2 YSLEER. The CDR3 loop reads CASSQDEGAYEKLFF. DNA of the CDR3: TGCGCCAGCAGCCAAGATGAGGGGGCCTATGAAAAACTGTTTTTT.

V and J are TRBV6-4 and TRBJ2-5, with 11 bases that match TRBD2. The V and J ends lost 6 bases and 5 bases, in that order; junction bases with no gene match: 8. CDR1 and CDR2 (germline): MRHNA, SNTAGT. This CDR3 comprises 15 residues. CDR3 in amino acids: CASSAGTSGGETQYF. The DNA of the CDR3 is TGTGCCAGCAGCGCCGGGACTAGCGGCGGTGAGACCCAGTACTTC.

This clone was seen a few times. This chain uses TRBV6-5 with TRBJ1-1; D is possibly TRBD1 (6 bases). The CDR3 is made up of 14 amino acids. Trimming shortened V by 5 bases and J by 7 bases, and 17 bases separated the two germline ends. Germline assignment: CDR1 MNHEY and CDR2 SVGAGI. CDR3 loop: CASSPVLQGVEAFF. For the CDR3, the DNA is TGTGCCAGCAGTCCAGTACTACAGGGCGTTGAAGCTTTCTTT.

The chain links TRBV3-1 (or the pseudogene TRBV3-2) to TRBJ1-6, with TRBD1 matching over 9 bases. After removal of 8 bases from V and 10 bases from J, the junction contained 15 bases not matched to a gene. Germline V lookup: CDR1 LGHDT, CDR2 YNNKEL (reference sequence). The CDR3 is 16 amino acids. The chain's CDR3 is CASHRDREEGCSPLHF. The CDR3 coding sequence is TGTGCCAGCCACCGGGACAGGGAGGAGGGGTGCTCACCCCTCCACTTT.

The genes are TRBV19 and TRBJ1-4; D gene uncertain. Germline CDR1 and CDR2: LNHDA and SQIVND (reference sequence). The V end was cut by 0 bases, the J end by 12 bases, with 11 bases between. The CDR3 runs 13 residues. The CDR3 DNA follows: TGTGCCAGTAGTATAGATCCCTCTAAAGAACTGTTTTTT. This sequence encodes CASSIDPSKELFF.

The CDR3 is CASSPGHGQFTEAFF. Written as DNA, the CDR3 is TGCGCCAGCAGCCCCGGGCACGGACAATTCACTGAAGCTTTCTTT. This chain links TRBV5-1 with TRBJ1-1; D might be TRBD1 (5 bases). CDR1 and CDR2 from the germline V gene are SGHRS and YFSETQ. CDR3 length: 15 residues. The V end was cut by 4 bases, the J end by 4 bases, with 17 bases between. Using reference TRBV5-1 and TRBJ1-1 for the parts outside the CDR3, the full variable domain is KAGVTQTPRYLIKTRGQQVTLSCSPISGHRSVSWYQQTPGQGLQFLFEYFSETQRNKGNFPGRFSGRQFSNSRSEMNVSTLELGDSALYLCASSPGHGQFTEAFFGQGTRLTVV.

The chain uses TRBV4-2 and TRBJ2-5, with TRBD1 identical over 8 bases. The CDR3 totals 13 residues. CDR1 is LGHNA and CDR2 is YNFKEQ in the germline V gene. After removal of 3 bases from V and 7 bases from J, the junction contained 4 bases not matched to a gene. The CDR3: CASSQDREATQYF. Here the CDR3 DNA reads TGTGCCAGCAGCCAGGACAGGGAGGCGACCCAGTACTTC.

This clone was observed a handful of times. This rearrangement joins TRBV27 to TRBJ2-7; D is perhaps TRBD1 (5 bases). Germline lookup yields CDR1 MNHEY and CDR2 SMNVEV (reference sequence). The CDR3 spans 16 residues. Trimming cost V 5 bases and J 3 bases, with 20 bases left between them. Here the CDR3 DNA reads TGTGCCAGCAGTGCCCCCCAGCAAAGGGGTTTCTACGAGCAGTACTTC. Translating gives CASSAPQQRGFYEQYF.

V gene TRBV18 combines with J gene TRBJ1-2; TRBD1 matches at 7 bases. Losses at the gene ends were 5 bases for V and 4 bases for J; bases not matched to a gene: 13. Per germline, CDR1 KGHSH and CDR2 LQKENI. The CDR3 spans 16 residues. The CDR3 coding sequence is TGTGCCAGCTCAAAACAGGGGCCTCCTCTCACCTATGGCTACACCTTC. Its protein product is CASSKQGPPLTYGYTF.